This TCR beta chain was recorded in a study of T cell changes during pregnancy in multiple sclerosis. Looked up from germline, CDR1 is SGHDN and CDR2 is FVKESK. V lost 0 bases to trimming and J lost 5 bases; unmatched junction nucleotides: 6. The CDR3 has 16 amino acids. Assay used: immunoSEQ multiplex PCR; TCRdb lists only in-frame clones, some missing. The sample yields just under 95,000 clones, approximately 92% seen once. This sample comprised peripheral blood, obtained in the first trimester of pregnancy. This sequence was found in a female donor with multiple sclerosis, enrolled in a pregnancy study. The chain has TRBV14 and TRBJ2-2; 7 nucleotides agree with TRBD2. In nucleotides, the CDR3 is TGTGCCAGCAGCCAAGAAGTCGGGGGGTGGACCGGGGAGCTGTTTTTT. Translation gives CASSQEVGGWTGELFF.